Each of the 15 T cell receptor beta chains below was sequenced from the same sample in a study of vaccination effects on CD4 cells after COVID-19. Their target antigens are unknown. The assay was immunoSEQ multiplex PCR, and TCRdb's table has in-frame clones only and misses some. The data hold 35,000 to 50,000 clones, with around 76% observed a single time. Under the ViraFEST assay, PBMC were stimulated with viral peptide pools so that antigen-specific CD4+ T cells expanded. Sequencing was performed afterwards. Around day 10 of culture, CD4+ T cells were separated out. According to the study, vaccine recipients showed no prior SARS-CoV-2 infection and negative nucleocapsid antibodies. The material was CD4+ T cells from PBMCs cultured with SARS-CoV-2 spike peptides, obtained before COVID-19 vaccination. All receptors derive from a human donor who received a COVID-19 vaccine.

The genes are TRBV19 and TRBJ1-3; 7 bases are a match to TRBD1. With V trimmed by 7 bases and J by 7 bases, 7 bases remained unmatched. CDR3 length: 13 residues. Germline lookup yields CDR1 LNHDA and CDR2 SQIVND (reference sequence). The CDR3 DNA reads as TGTGCCAGTAATCAGGGGGAGAGGAACACCATATATTTT. It yields the protein CASNQGERNTIYF. The full variable domain, with the rest looked up from reference TRBV19 and TRBJ1-3, is DGGITQSPKYLFRKEGQNVTLSCEQNLNHDAMYWYRQDPGQGLRLIYYSQIVNDFQKGDIAEGYSVSREKKESFPLTVTSAQKNPTAFYLCASNQGERNTIYFGEGSWLTVV.

The J gene is TRBJ2-3, the V gene TRBV9, with unresolved D. This CDR3 comprises 15 residues. Germline V gene sequence: CDR1 SGDLS, CDR2 YYNGEE. V was clipped by 0 bases and J by 1 base, with 9 bases between them. The CDR3 sequence is CASSVVRDGTDTQYF. The DNA of the CDR3 is TGTGCCAGCAGCGTAGTAAGGGATGGCACAGATACGCAGTATTTT.

V is TRBV5-1 and J is TRBJ2-1; 8 bases match TRBD2. V trimming: 4 bases; J trimming: 6 bases; junction bases outside the gene matches: 3. CDR1 SGHRS and CDR2 YFSETQ come from the germline V gene. The CDR3 length is 13 residues. The CDR3 loop reads CASSISGVNEQFF. The CDR3 bases are TGCGCCAGCAGCATTAGCGGGGTCAATGAGCAGTTCTTC.

The gene calls are TRBV19 and TRBJ2-3, with 9 nucleotides matching TRBD2. V lost 3 bases, J lost 3 bases, and 1 base stayed unmatched. This CDR3 is 14 amino acids long. Germline V gene lookup returns CDR1 LNHDA and CDR2 SQIVND (reference sequence). DNA of the CDR3: TGTGCCAGTAGTATCCTAGCGGGGACAGATACGCAGTATTTT. Amino acid sequence: CASSILAGTDTQYF.

The table lists this clone with a few counts. V gene TRBV7-7 combines with J gene TRBJ2-5; D is unclear. CDR1 SSHAT and CDR2 FNYEAQ come from the germline V gene (reference sequence). Trimming removed 5 bases at V and 4 bases at J, with 11 bases between. This CDR3 has 13 amino acids. The CDR3 bases are TGTGCCAGCAGCCCCGACACTCGAGAGACCCAGTACTTC. This sequence encodes CASSPDTRETQYF.

In this sample, this clone turned up once. The chain is built from TRBV7-2 and TRBJ2-7; D not certain. Germline-derived CDR1 and CDR2 are SGHTA and FQGNSA. Trimming took 1 base from V and 4 from J, leaving 8 bases between them. The CDR3 loop spans 13 amino acids. CDR3 residues: CASSLVGGYEQYV. The CDR3 bases are TGTGCCAGCAGCTTAGTCGGTGGGTACGAGCAGTACGTC.

The chain uses TRBV20-1 and TRBJ2-4; 11 bases fit TRBD1. There are 17 residues in the CDR3. Trimming took 3 bases from V and 4 from J; bases not matched to a gene: 11. Looked up from germline, CDR1 is DFQATT and CDR2 is SNEGSKA (reference sequence). The CDR3 bases are TGCAGTGCTAGTTTCTTTGGGACAGGGGGTTCAAAAAACATTCAGTACTTC. This encodes CSASFFGTGGSKNIQYF.

J is TRBJ2-2 and V is TRBV4-3, with 8 bases identical to TRBD2. The CDR3 runs 17 residues. V trimming: 1 base; J trimming: 4 bases; junction bases outside the gene matches: 8. Germline CDR1 LGHNA, CDR2 YSLEER. CDR3 protein: CASSQAGTSGVTGELFF. As DNA, the CDR3 is TGCGCCAGCAGCCAAGCCGGAACTAGCGGTGTCACCGGGGAGCTGTTTTTT.

V and J are TRBV7-2 and TRBJ1-2; D possibly corresponds to TRBD1 (5 bases). CDR1 is SGHTA, CDR2 FQGNSA, per germline. CDR3 length equals 15 residues. Trimming left V 5 bases short and J 7 bases short, with 20 bases between. The CDR3 loop reads CASSQMAGTNTGYTF. CDR3 sequence (DNA): TGTGCCAGCAGCCAAATGGCGGGGACCAATACTGGCTACACCTTC.

This clone occurred a few times. V gene TRBV4-1 combines with J gene TRBJ1-6; the D gene is possibly TRBD1 (6 bases). The CDR3 sequence is 17 residues long. Germline CDR1 is MGHRA and CDR2 is YSYEKL. V lost 1 base, J lost 6 bases, and 16 bases lay in between. The CDR3 region has the DNA TGCGCCAGCAGCCAAGTTAGAAGGACAGACTTTAATTCACCCCTCCACTTT. It is translated as CASSQVRRTDFNSPLHF.

This chain uses TRBV6-5 with TRBJ1-4; D is undetermined. There are 11 residues in the CDR3. V lost 9 bases and J 5 bases, leaving 7 bases between the germline ends. The germline V gene encodes CDR1 MNHEY and CDR2 SVGAGI. As DNA, the CDR3 is TGTGCCAGTCATTCAAATGAAAAACTGTTTTTT. Encoded protein: CASHSNEKLFF.

The J gene is TRBJ2-3, the V gene TRBV9, with 8 bases matching TRBD2. This CDR3 region has 15 residues. The V gene end was trimmed by 3 bases and the J gene end by 1 base; junction bases not matched to a gene: 4. Germline V gene lookup returns CDR1 SGDLS and CDR2 YYNGEE. CDR3 loop: CASSAPRGGTDTQYF. CDR3 DNA sequence: TGTGCCAGCAGCGCCCCGCGGGGGGGCACAGATACGCAGTATTTT.

The chain uses TRBV18 and TRBJ2-1; possibly TRBD1 or TRBD2 for D (6 bases each). The ends were cut back, 2 bases at V and 5 bases at J, with 13 bases in the middle. Germline assignment: CDR1 KGHSH and CDR2 LQKENI. This CDR3 spans 15 amino acids. The CDR3 spells CASSPSRGRNNEQFF. In DNA form, the CDR3 reads TGTGCCAGCTCACCATCGAGGGGGAGGAACAATGAGCAGTTCTTC.

This clone came up once. The chain recombines TRBV4-1 with TRBJ2-3, with 9 bases fitting TRBD1. V was pared by 0 bases and J by 3 bases, with 10 bases of the junction left unmatched. This CDR3 comprises 18 residues. The germline gives CDR1 MGHRA, CDR2 YSYEKL. DNA for the CDR3: TGCGCCAGCAGCCAAGAGGCTGGACAGGGGATTAATACAGATACGCAGTATTTT. It yields the protein CASSQEAGQGINTDTQYF.

In its sample, this clone was seen once. This rearrangement joins TRBV6-4 to TRBJ2-3; 10 nucleotides line up with TRBD2. Germline loops: CDR1 MRHNA, CDR2 SNTAGT. The CDR3 covers 16 residues. Trimming at V came to 0 bases and at J to 2 bases, leaving 2 bases not matched to a gene. The CDR3 sequence is CASSDSSGGATDTQYF. In DNA form, the CDR3 reads TGTGCCAGCAGTGACTCGAGCGGGGGGGCCACAGATACGCAGTATTTT.